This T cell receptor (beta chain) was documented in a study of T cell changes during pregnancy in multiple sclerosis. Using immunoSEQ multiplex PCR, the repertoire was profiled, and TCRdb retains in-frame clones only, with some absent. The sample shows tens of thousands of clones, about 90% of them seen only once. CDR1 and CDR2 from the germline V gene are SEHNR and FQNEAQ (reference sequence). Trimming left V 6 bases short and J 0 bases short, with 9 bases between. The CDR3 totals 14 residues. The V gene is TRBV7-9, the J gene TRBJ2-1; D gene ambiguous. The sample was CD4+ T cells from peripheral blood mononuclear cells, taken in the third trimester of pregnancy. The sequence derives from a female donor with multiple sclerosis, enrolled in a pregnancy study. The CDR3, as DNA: TGTGCCAGCAGTCTCCCTAGCTCCTACAATGAGCAGTTCTTC. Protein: CASSLPSSYNEQFF.